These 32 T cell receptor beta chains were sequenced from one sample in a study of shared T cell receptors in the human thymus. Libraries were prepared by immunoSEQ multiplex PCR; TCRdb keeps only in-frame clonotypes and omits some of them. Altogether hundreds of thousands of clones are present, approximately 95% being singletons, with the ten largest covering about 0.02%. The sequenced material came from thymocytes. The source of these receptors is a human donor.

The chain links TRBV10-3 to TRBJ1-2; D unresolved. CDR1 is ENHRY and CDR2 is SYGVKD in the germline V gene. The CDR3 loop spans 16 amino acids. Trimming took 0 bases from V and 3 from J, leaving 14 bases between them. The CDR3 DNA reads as TGTGCCATCAGTGAGTCGAAGGGCAATGGGGACTATGGCTACACCTTC. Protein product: CAISESKGNGDYGYTF.

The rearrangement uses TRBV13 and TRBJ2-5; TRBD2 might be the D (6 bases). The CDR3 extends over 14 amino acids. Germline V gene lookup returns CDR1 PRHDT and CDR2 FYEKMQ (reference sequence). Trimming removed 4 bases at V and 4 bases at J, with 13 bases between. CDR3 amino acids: CASSSWGTPETQYF. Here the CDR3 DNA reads TGTGCCAGCAGCTCCTGGGGGACTCCAGAGACCCAGTACTTC.

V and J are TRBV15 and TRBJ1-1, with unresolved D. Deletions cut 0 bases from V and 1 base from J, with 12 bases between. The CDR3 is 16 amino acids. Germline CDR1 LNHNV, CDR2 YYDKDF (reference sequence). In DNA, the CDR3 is TGTGCCACCAGCAGAGAGTTTTTAGGAGGGAACACTGAAGCTTTCTTT. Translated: CATSREFLGGNTEAFF.

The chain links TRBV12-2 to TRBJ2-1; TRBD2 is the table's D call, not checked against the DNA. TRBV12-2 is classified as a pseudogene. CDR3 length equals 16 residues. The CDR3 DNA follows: TGTGCAAGTCGCTCAGAAGCGGGAGAGGCCTACAATGAGCAGTTCTTC. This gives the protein CASRSEAGEAYNEQFF.

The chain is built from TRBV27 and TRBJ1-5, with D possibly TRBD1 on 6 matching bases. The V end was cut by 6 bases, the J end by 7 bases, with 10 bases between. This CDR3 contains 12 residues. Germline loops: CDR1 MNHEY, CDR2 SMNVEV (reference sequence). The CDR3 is CASSVQGQPQHF. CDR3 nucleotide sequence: TGTGCCAGCAGCGTCCAGGGGCAGCCCCAGCATTTT.

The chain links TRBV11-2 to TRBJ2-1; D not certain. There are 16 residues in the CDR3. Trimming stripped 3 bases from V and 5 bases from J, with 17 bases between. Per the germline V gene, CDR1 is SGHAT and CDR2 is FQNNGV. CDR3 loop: CASSLLPNWRDNEQFF. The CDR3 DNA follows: TGTGCCAGCAGCTTGTTACCCAACTGGCGCGACAATGAGCAGTTCTTC.

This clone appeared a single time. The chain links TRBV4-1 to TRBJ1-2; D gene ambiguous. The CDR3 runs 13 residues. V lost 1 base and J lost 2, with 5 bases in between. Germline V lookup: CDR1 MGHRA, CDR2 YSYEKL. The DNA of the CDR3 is TGCGCCAGCAGCCAAGGACGGAACTATGGCTACACCTTC. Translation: CASSQGRNYGYTF.

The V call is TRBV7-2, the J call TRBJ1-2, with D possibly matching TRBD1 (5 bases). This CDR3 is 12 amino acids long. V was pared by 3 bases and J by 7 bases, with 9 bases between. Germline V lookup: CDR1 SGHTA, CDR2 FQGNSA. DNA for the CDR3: TGTGCCAGCAGCTTCCAGGGACCTGGCTACACCTTC. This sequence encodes CASSFQGPGYTF.

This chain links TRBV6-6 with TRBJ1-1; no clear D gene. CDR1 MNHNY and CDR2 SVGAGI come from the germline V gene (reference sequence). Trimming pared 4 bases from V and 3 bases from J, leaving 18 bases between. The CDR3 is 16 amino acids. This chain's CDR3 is CASSSSRVPQDTEAFF. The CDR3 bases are TGTGCCAGCAGTTCCTCGAGAGTCCCGCAGGACACTGAAGCTTTCTTT.

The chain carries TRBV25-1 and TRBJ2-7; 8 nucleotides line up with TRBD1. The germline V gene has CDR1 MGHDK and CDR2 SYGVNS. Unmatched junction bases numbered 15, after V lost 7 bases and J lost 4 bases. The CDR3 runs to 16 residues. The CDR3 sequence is CASTEKGQGGLYEQYF. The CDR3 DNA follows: TGTGCCAGCACCGAAAAAGGACAGGGCGGTTTGTACGAGCAGTACTTC.

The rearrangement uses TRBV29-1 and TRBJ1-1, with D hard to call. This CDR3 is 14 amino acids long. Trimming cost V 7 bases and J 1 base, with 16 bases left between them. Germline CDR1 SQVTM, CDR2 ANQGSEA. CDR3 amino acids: CSGFLDRGNTEAFF. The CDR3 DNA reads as TGCAGCGGATTTCTCGACCGGGGGAACACTGAAGCTTTCTTT. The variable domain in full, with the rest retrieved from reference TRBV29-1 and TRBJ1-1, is SAVISQKPSRDICQRGTSLTIQCQVDSQVTMMFWYRQQPGQSLTLIATANQGSEATYESGFVIDKFPISRPNLTFSTLTVSNMSPEDSSIYLCSGFLDRGNTEAFFGQGTRLTVV.

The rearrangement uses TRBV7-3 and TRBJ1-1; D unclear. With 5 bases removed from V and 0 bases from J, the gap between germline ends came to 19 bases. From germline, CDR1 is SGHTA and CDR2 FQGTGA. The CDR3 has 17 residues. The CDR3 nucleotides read TGTGCCAGCAGCGCCCATCAACACTCGGGGTTGAACACTGAAGCTTTCTTT. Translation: CASSAHQHSGLNTEAFF.

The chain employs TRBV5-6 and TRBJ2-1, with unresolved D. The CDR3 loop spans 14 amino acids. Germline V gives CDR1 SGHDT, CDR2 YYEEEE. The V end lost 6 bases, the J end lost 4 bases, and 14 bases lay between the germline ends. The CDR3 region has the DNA TGTGCCAGCATAACGAGACAACAATACAATGAGCAGTTCTTC. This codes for CASITRQQYNEQFF. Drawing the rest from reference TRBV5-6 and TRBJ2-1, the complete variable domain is DAGVTQSPTHLIKTRGQQVTLRCSPKSGHDTVSWYQQALGQGPQFIFQYYEEEERQRGNFPDRFSGHQFPNYSSELNVNALLLGDSALYLCASITRQQYNEQFFGPGTRLTVL.

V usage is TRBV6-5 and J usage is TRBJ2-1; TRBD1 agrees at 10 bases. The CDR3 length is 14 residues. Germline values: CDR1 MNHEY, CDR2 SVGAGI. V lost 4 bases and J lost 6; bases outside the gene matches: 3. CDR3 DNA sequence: TGTGCCAGCAGTTCCGGGACAGGGGTCAATGAGCAGTTCTTC. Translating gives CASSSGTGVNEQFF.

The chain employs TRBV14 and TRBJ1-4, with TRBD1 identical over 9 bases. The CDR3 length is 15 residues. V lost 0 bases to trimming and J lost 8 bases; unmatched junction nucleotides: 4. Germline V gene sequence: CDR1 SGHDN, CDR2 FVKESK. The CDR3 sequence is CASSQEQGAGEKLFF. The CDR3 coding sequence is TGTGCCAGCAGCCAAGAACAGGGGGCAGGGGAAAAACTGTTTTTT.

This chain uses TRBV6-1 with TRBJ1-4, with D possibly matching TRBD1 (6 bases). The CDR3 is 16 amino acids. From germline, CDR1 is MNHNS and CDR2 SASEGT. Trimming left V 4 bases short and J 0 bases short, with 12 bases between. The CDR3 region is CASSGQVLATNEKLFF. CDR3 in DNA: TGTGCCAGCAGTGGACAGGTCCTTGCAACTAATGAAAAACTGTTTTTT.

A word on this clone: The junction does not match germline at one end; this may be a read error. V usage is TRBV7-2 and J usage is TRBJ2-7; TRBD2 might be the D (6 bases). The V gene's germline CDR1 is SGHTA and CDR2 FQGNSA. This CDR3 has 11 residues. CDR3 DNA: TGTGCCAGCAGCCGCGGGGAGTCCGGGGACTTC. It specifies CASSRGESGDF.

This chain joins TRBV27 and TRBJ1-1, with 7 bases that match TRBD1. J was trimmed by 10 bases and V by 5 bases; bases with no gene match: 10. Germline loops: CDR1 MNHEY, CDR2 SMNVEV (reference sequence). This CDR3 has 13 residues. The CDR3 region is CASSPGTEYRAFF. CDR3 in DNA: TGTGCCAGCAGTCCCGGGACAGAATATAGAGCTTTCTTT.

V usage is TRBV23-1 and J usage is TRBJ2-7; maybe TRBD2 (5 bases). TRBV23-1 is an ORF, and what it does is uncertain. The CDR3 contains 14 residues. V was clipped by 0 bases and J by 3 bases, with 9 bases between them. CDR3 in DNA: TGCGCCAGCAGTCAATCGCGGACTTTCTACGAGCAGTACTTC. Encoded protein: CASSQSRTFYEQYF.

The CDR3 DNA sequence: TGTGCCAGCAACGCAGGGGGCACGGGCACTGAAGCTTTCTTT. Its protein is CASNAGGTGTEAFF. V and J are TRBV6-1 and TRBJ1-1; the match to TRBD1 covers 8 bases. Losses at the gene ends were 7 bases for V and 4 bases for J; bases not matched to a gene: 8. Germline V gives CDR1 MNHNS, CDR2 SASEGT. CDR3 length: 14 residues.

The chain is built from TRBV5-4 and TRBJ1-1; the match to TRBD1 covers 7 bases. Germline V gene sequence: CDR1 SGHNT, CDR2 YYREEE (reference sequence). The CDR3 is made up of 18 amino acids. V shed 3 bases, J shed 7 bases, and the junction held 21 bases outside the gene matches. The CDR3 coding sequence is TGTGCCAGCAGCTCCCCGTCGGAGGAGACAGGGAGGGCCGGTGAAGCTTTCTTT. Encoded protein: CASSSPSEETGRAGEAFF.

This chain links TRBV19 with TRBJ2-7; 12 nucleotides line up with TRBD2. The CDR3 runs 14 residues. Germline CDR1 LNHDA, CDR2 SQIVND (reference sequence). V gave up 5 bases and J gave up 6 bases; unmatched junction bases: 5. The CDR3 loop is CASSPSGRAGEQYF. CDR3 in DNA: TGTGCCAGTAGTCCTAGCGGGAGGGCAGGCGAGCAGTACTTC.

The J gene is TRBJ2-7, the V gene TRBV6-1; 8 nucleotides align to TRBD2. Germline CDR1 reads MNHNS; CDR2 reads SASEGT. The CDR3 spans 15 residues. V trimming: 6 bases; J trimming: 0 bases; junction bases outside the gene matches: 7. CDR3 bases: TGTGCCAGCAGCCGGGGGGGGACCCCCTCCTACGAGCAGTACTTC. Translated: CASSRGGTPSYEQYF.

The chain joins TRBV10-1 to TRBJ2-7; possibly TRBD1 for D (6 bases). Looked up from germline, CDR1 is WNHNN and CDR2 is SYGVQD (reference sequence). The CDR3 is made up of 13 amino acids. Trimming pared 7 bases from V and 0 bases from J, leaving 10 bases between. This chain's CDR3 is CASNMDSSYEQYF. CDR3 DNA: TGCGCCAGCAACATGGACAGCTCCTACGAGCAGTACTTC.

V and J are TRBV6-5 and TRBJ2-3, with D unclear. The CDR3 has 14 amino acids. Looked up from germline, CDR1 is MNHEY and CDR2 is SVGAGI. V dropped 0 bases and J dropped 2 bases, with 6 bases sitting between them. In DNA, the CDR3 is TGTGCCAGCAGTTACTCGGTGGACACAGATACGCAGTATTTT. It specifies CASSYSVDTDTQYF.

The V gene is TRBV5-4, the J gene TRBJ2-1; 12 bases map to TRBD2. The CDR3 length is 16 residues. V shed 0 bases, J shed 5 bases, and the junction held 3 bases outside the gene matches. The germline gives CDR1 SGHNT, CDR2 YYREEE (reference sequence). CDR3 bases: TGTGCCAGCAGCTTGGAGAGGACTAGCGGGGACAATGAGCAGTTCTTC. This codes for CASSLERTSGDNEQFF.

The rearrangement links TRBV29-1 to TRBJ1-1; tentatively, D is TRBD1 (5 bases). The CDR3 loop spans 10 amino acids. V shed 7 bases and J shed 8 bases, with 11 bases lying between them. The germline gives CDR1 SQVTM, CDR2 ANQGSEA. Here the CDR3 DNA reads TGCAGCGCCACCCGGGACGAAGCTTTCTTT. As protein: CSATRDEAFF.

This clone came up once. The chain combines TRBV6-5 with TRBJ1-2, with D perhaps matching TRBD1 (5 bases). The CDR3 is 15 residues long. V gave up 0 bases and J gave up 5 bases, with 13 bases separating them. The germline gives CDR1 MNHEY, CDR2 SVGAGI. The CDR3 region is CASSYSEATAYGYTF. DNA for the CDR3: TGTGCCAGCAGTTACTCAGAAGCGACAGCATATGGCTACACCTTC.

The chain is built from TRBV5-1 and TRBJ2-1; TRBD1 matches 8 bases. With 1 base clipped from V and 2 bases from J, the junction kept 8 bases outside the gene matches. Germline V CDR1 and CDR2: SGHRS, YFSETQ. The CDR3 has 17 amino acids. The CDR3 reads CASSLWPQGGAYNEQFF. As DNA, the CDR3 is TGCGCCAGCAGCTTGTGGCCACAGGGGGGAGCCTACAATGAGCAGTTCTTC. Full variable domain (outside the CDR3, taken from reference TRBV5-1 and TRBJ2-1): KAGVTQTPRYLIKTRGQQVTLSCSPISGHRSVSWYQQTPGQGLQFLFEYFSETQRNKGNFPGRFSGRQFSNSRSEMNVSTLELGDSALYLCASSLWPQGGAYNEQFFGPGTRLTVL.

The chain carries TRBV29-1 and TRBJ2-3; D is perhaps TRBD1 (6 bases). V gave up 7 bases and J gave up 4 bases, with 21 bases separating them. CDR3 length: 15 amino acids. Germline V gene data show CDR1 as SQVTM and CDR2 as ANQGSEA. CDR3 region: CSGINGTQIPDTQYF. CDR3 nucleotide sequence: TGCAGCGGGATTAACGGGACACAAATACCAGATACGCAGTATTTT.

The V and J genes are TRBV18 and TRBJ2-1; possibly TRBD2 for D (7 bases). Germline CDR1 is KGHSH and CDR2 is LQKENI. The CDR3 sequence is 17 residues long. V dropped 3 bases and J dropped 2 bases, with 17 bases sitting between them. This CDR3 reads CASSPPGEGRTYNEQFF. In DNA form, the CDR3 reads TGTGCCAGCTCACCGCCAGGGGAGGGACGTACCTACAATGAGCAGTTCTTC.

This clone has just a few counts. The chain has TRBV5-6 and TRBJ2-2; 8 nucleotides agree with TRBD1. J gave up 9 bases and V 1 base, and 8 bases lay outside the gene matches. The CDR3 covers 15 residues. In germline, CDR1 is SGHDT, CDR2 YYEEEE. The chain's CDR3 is CASSLPGQEGRELFF. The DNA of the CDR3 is TGTGCCAGCAGCTTGCCGGGACAGGAAGGCCGGGAGCTGTTTTTT.